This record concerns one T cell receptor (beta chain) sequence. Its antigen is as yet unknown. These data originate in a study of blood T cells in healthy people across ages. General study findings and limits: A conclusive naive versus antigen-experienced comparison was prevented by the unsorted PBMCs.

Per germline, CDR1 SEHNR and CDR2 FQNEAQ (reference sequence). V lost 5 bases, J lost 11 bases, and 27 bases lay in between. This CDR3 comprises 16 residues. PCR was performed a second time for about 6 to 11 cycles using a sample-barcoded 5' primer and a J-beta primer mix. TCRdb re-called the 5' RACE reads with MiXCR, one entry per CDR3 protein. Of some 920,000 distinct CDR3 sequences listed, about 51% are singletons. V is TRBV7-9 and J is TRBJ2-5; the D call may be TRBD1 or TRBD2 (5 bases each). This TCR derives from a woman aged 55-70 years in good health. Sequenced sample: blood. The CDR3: CASSLIQGLGSNEQYF. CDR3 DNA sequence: TGTGCCAGCAGCCTAATCCAGGGATTGGGGAGCAATGAGCAGTACTTC. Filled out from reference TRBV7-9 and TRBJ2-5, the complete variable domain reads DTGVSQNPRHKITKRGQNVTFRCDPISEHNRLYWYRQTLGQGPEFLTYFQNEAQLEKSRLLSDRFSAERPKGSFSTLEIQRTEQGDSAMYLCASSLIQGLGSNEQYFGPGTRLLVL.